A selection of T cell receptor beta chains follows, all from one sample in a study of T cell responses to AZD1222 COVID-19 vaccine. Method: immunoSEQ multiplex PCR; TCRdb's copy keeps in-frame clones and lacks some. The sample records over 95,000 clones, approximately 93% being singletons. Here the sequenced sample was peripheral blood, taken on day 0 of AZD1222 vaccination. All receptors derive from an adult in good health. Both conserved end residues are part of each CDR3. A D gene is named only where the DNA matches it firmly. The size entry is marked missing in some rows and otherwise reads once, few, many or a size class.

v_call: TRBV7-2
clone_size: NA
d_call: NA
j_call: TRBJ1-2
cdr3_aa: CASSLLGLGYTF
cdr3_nt: TGTGCCAGCAGCTTATTGGGTCTTGGCTACACCTTC

v_call: TRBV6-2/TRBV6-3
clone_size: NA
d_call: NA
j_call: TRBJ2-7
cdr3_aa: CASSHLNEQYF
cdr3_nt: TGTGCCAGCAGCCATCTTAACGAGCAGTACTTC

v_call: TRBV19
clone_size: NA
d_call: TRBD1
j_call: TRBJ1-2
cdr3_aa: CASTPGQGKKGYGYTF
cdr3_nt: TGTGCCAGTACCCCAGGACAGGGGAAAAAAGGCTATGGCTACACCTTC

v_call: TRBV7-3
clone_size: NA
d_call: NA
j_call: TRBJ2-1
cdr3_aa: CASSQGVAGPYNEQFF
cdr3_nt: TGTGCCAGCAGCCAGGGGGTAGCGGGACCCTACAATGAGCAGTTCTTC

v_call: TRBV12-3/TRBV12-4
clone_size: NA
d_call: NA
j_call: TRBJ1-3
cdr3_aa: CASSFPGGNTIYF
cdr3_nt: TGTGCCAGCAGTTTCCCCGGGGGAAACACCATATATTTT

v_call: TRBV19
clone_size: NA
d_call: NA
j_call: TRBJ1-1
cdr3_aa: CASHSGGNTEAFF
cdr3_nt: TGTGCCAGTCATTCGGGCGGGAACACTGAAGCTTTCTTT

v_call: TRBV4-3
clone_size: NA
d_call: TRBD1
j_call: TRBJ2-1
cdr3_aa: CASSPRDRSYNEQFF
cdr3_nt: TGCGCCAGCAGCCCCCGGGACAGATCCTACAATGAGCAGTTCTTC

v_call: TRBV6-2/TRBV6-3
clone_size: NA
d_call: NA
j_call: TRBJ1-1
cdr3_aa: CASSYSAGDTEAFF
cdr3_nt: TGTGCCAGCAGTTACAGCGCGGGGGACACTGAAGCTTTCTTT

v_call: TRBV29-1
clone_size: NA
d_call: NA
j_call: TRBJ1-1
cdr3_aa: CSVSAGLNTEAFF
cdr3_nt: TGCAGCGTTTCGGCAGGGTTGAACACTGAAGCTTTCTTT

v_call: TRBV11-2
clone_size: NA
d_call: NA
j_call: TRBJ2-2
cdr3_aa: CASSFTGTGELFF
cdr3_nt: TGTGCCAGCAGCTTTACAGGGACCGGGGAGCTGTTTTTT

v_call: TRBV7-9
clone_size: NA
d_call: TRBD1
j_call: TRBJ1-3
cdr3_aa: CASSFSDRGGGNTIYF
cdr3_nt: TGTGCCAGCAGCTTCTCGGACAGGGGAGGAGGAAACACCATATATTTT

v_call: TRBV27
clone_size: NA
d_call: TRBD1
j_call: TRBJ2-7
cdr3_aa: CASSPRGLVLHEQYF
cdr3_nt: TGTGCCAGCAGCCCAAGGGGGCTGGTCCTCCACGAGCAGTACTTC

v_call: TRBV6-1
clone_size: NA
d_call: NA
j_call: TRBJ1-1
cdr3_aa: CASSEVIVYTEAFF
cdr3_nt: TGTGCCAGCAGTGAAGTAATTGTATACACTGAAGCTTTCTTT

v_call: TRBV5-4
clone_size: NA
d_call: NA
j_call: TRBJ1-6
cdr3_aa: CASSRVVGPGNNSPLHF
cdr3_nt: TGTGCCAGCAGTCGGGTCGTAGGCCCGGGGAATAATTCACCCCTCCACTTT

v_call: TRBV6-5
clone_size: NA
d_call: NA
j_call: TRBJ1-2
cdr3_aa: CASSYAQTGYGYTF
cdr3_nt: TGTGCCAGCAGTTACGCGCAGACCGGTTATGGCTACACCTTC

v_call: TRBV6-4
clone_size: NA
d_call: NA
j_call: TRBJ1-5
cdr3_aa: CASSERGKLYSNQPQHF
cdr3_nt: TGTGCCAGCAGTGAAAGAGGGAAATTATATAGCAATCAGCCCCAGCATTTT

v_call: TRBV7-8
clone_size: NA
d_call: TRBD2
j_call: TRBJ2-1
cdr3_aa: CASSLFRTSGVHEQFF
cdr3_nt: TGTGCCAGCAGCTTATTTAGGACTAGCGGGGTCCATGAGCAGTTCTTC

v_call: TRBV11-2
clone_size: NA
d_call: TRBD2
j_call: TRBJ2-2
cdr3_aa: CASSLGLAGGRTGELFF
cdr3_nt: TGTGCCAGCAGCTTAGGGCTAGCGGGGGGGCGCACCGGGGAGCTGTTTTTT

v_call: TRBV27
clone_size: NA
d_call: NA
j_call: TRBJ1-4
cdr3_aa: CASSSTTEVFEKLFF
cdr3_nt: TGTGCCAGCAGTTCGACGACAGAAGTGTTTGAAAAACTGTTTTTT

v_call: TRBV11-2
clone_size: NA
d_call: TRBD1
j_call: TRBJ2-7
cdr3_aa: CASSLMGTAVGAYEQYF
cdr3_nt: TGTGCCAGCAGCTTAATGGGGACAGCGGTGGGAGCCTACGAGCAGTACTTC

v_call: TRBV7-2
clone_size: NA
d_call: NA
j_call: TRBJ2-2
cdr3_aa: CASSLEPTGELFF
cdr3_nt: TGTGCCAGCAGCTTAGAACCGACCGGGGAGCTGTTTTTT

v_call: TRBV18
clone_size: NA
d_call: NA
j_call: TRBJ1-1
cdr3_aa: CASSPLEGSEAFF
cdr3_nt: TGTGCCAGCTCACCACTGGAAGGGTCTGAAGCTTTCTTT

v_call: TRBV29-1
clone_size: NA
d_call: NA
j_call: TRBJ1-1
cdr3_aa: CSVEVGFWGTEAFF
cdr3_nt: TGCAGCGTTGAAGTGGGATTTTGGGGCACTGAAGCTTTCTTT

v_call: TRBV19
clone_size: NA
d_call: NA
j_call: TRBJ2-7
cdr3_aa: CASSIEAGYEQYF
cdr3_nt: TGTGCCAGTAGTATAGAGGCAGGGTACGAGCAGTACTTC

v_call: TRBV7-8
clone_size: NA
d_call: TRBD2
j_call: TRBJ2-5
cdr3_aa: CASSSTGGLAGETQYF
cdr3_nt: TGTGCCAGCAGCTCCACCGGGGGACTAGCAGGGGAGACCCAGTACTTC

v_call: TRBV2
clone_size: NA
d_call: NA
j_call: TRBJ2-3
cdr3_aa: CASRVRAVDTQYF
cdr3_nt: TGTGCCAGCCGCGTCAGGGCGGTAGATACGCAGTATTTT

v_call: TRBV28
clone_size: NA
d_call: NA
j_call: TRBJ1-2
cdr3_aa: CASSPPGGNYGYTF
cdr3_nt: TGTGCCAGCAGTCCACCGGGCGGTAACTATGGCTACACCTTC

v_call: TRBV4-3
clone_size: once
d_call: NA
j_call: TRBJ2-7
cdr3_aa: CASSRYHWGTSYEQYF
cdr3_nt: TGCGCCAGCAGCCGATATCATTGGGGGACCTCCTACGAGCAGTACTTC

v_call: TRBV18
clone_size: NA
d_call: NA
j_call: TRBJ1-1
cdr3_aa: CASSGGITEAFF
cdr3_nt: TGTGCCAGCTCGGGAGGGATCACTGAAGCTTTCTTT

v_call: TRBV5-1
clone_size: NA
d_call: NA
j_call: TRBJ2-7
cdr3_aa: CASSLVAGESYEQYF
cdr3_nt: TGCGCCAGCAGCTTGGTAGCAGGAGAGTCCTACGAGCAGTACTTC

v_call: TRBV7-8
clone_size: NA
d_call: TRBD2
j_call: TRBJ2-6
cdr3_aa: CASSLVRGGSGANVLTF
cdr3_nt: TGTGCCAGCAGCTTAGTACGGGGGGGCTCTGGGGCCAACGTCCTGACTTTC

v_call: TRBV6-1
clone_size: NA
d_call: NA
j_call: TRBJ1-4
cdr3_aa: CASSEDNGDEKLFF
cdr3_nt: TGTGCCAGCAGTGAAGATAACGGGGATGAAAAACTGTTTTTT

v_call: TRBV7-7
clone_size: once
d_call: NA
j_call: TRBJ2-2
cdr3_aa: CASSRGLLTGELFF
cdr3_nt: TGTGCTAGCAGCCGAGGACTCCTCACCGGGGAGCTGTTTTTT

v_call: TRBV27
clone_size: NA
d_call: NA
j_call: TRBJ2-2
cdr3_aa: CASTFISFGNTGELFF
cdr3_nt: TGTGCCAGCACCTTTATTTCCTTCGGGAACACCGGGGAGCTGTTTTTT

v_call: TRBV7-2
clone_size: NA
d_call: TRBD2
j_call: TRBJ2-3
cdr3_aa: CASSLPRTSRYTDTQYF
cdr3_nt: TGTGCCAGCAGCTTACCCCGGACTAGCCGATACACAGATACGCAGTATTTT

v_call: TRBV19
clone_size: NA
d_call: NA
j_call: TRBJ2-3
cdr3_aa: CASSIGGLPSTDTQYF
cdr3_nt: TGTGCCAGTAGTATAGGGGGGCTACCTAGCACAGATACGCAGTATTTT

v_call: TRBV6-2/TRBV6-3
clone_size: NA
d_call: NA
j_call: TRBJ2-5
cdr3_aa: CASSSGTIRETQYF
cdr3_nt: TGTGCCAGCAGCTCCGGGACCATCCGAGAGACCCAGTACTTC

v_call: TRBV10-2
clone_size: NA
d_call: TRBD1
j_call: TRBJ2-5
cdr3_aa: CASSPTGTVQETQYF
cdr3_nt: TGCGCCAGCAGCCCCACCGGGACAGTTCAAGAGACCCAGTACTTC

v_call: TRBV18
clone_size: NA
d_call: TRBD1
j_call: TRBJ1-1
cdr3_aa: CASSPPMVSGQVPFF
cdr3_nt: TGTGCCAGCTCACCACCGATGGTATCGGGACAGGTCCCTTTCTTT

v_call: TRBV5-1
clone_size: once
d_call: TRBD2
j_call: TRBJ2-1
cdr3_aa: CASSLIAGASYNEQFF
cdr3_nt: TGCGCCAGCAGCTTAATAGCGGGGGCCTCCTACAATGAGCAGTTCTTC

v_call: TRBV29-1
clone_size: NA
d_call: NA
j_call: TRBJ1-1
cdr3_aa: CSVFDTVVVTEAFF
cdr3_nt: TGCAGCGTCTTCGACACGGTGGTAGTCACTGAAGCTTTCTTT

v_call: TRBV25-1
clone_size: NA
d_call: NA
j_call: TRBJ1-1
cdr3_aa: CASSPPAGEAFF
cdr3_nt: TGTGCCAGCAGTCCCCCGGCGGGTGAAGCTTTCTTT

v_call: TRBV6-5
clone_size: NA
d_call: NA
j_call: TRBJ1-1
cdr3_aa: CASSPEGGQEAFF
cdr3_nt: TGTGCCAGCAGTCCGGAAGGAGGGCAGGAAGCTTTCTTT

v_call: TRBV5-1
clone_size: NA
d_call: NA
j_call: TRBJ2-5
cdr3_aa: CASSPGATDHETQYF
cdr3_nt: TGCGCCAGCAGCCCTGGGGCGACCGATCATGAGACCCAGTACTTC

v_call: TRBV7-2
clone_size: NA
d_call: TRBD2
j_call: TRBJ2-5
cdr3_aa: CASSLAPSGGDQETQYF
cdr3_nt: TGTGCCAGCAGCTTAGCCCCTAGCGGGGGGGACCAAGAGACCCAGTACTTC

v_call: TRBV9
clone_size: NA
d_call: TRBD1
j_call: TRBJ1-6
cdr3_aa: CASTGTGDNYNSPLHF
cdr3_nt: TGTGCCAGCACCGGGACAGGGGATAACTATAATTCACCCCTCCACTTT

v_call: TRBV6-5
clone_size: NA
d_call: NA
j_call: TRBJ1-2
cdr3_aa: CATLAPYGYTF
cdr3_nt: TGTGCCACCTTGGCCCCTTATGGCTACACCTTC

v_call: TRBV2
clone_size: NA
d_call: NA
j_call: TRBJ1-1
cdr3_aa: CASSPRTVNTEAFF
cdr3_nt: TGTGCCAGCAGTCCACGGACGGTGAACACTGAAGCTTTCTTT

v_call: TRBV19
clone_size: NA
d_call: NA
j_call: TRBJ2-7
cdr3_aa: CASSSGAVYEQYF
cdr3_nt: TGTGCCAGTAGTAGCGGGGCAGTCTACGAGCAGTACTTC

v_call: TRBV9
clone_size: NA
d_call: NA
j_call: TRBJ1-6
cdr3_aa: CASSVAGVDSPLHF
cdr3_nt: TGTGCCAGCAGCGTAGCGGGGGTTGATTCACCCCTCCACTTT

v_call: TRBV19
clone_size: NA
d_call: NA
j_call: TRBJ2-7
cdr3_aa: CASIGGESSYEQYF
cdr3_nt: TGTGCCAGTATTGGCGGGGAGAGCTCCTACGAGCAGTACTTC

v_call: TRBV24-1
clone_size: NA
d_call: TRBD2
j_call: TRBJ2-5
cdr3_aa: CATSDWGGPRETQYF
cdr3_nt: TGTGCCACCAGTGACTGGGGGGGACCGAGGGAGACCCAGTACTTC

v_call: TRBV30
clone_size: NA
d_call: TRBD1
j_call: TRBJ1-5
cdr3_aa: CAWNRGINQPQHF
cdr3_nt: TGTGCCTGGAACAGGGGAATCAATCAGCCCCAGCATTTT

v_call: TRBV5-4
clone_size: NA
d_call: NA
j_call: TRBJ2-2
cdr3_aa: CASSIQGGRTGELFF
cdr3_nt: TGTGCCAGCAGCATTCAGGGGGGCCGGACCGGGGAGCTGTTTTTT

v_call: TRBV9
clone_size: NA
d_call: NA
j_call: TRBJ2-7
cdr3_aa: CASSVGTAHEQYF
cdr3_nt: TGTGCCAGCAGCGTAGGAACAGCCCACGAGCAGTACTTC